The rows below give T cell receptor beta chains drawn from one sample of a study of T cell repertoires in cytomegalovirus infection. TCRdb re-analysed the reads in MiXCR, keeping a single row per CDR3 protein. Of 750,000 to 900,000 distinct CDR3 sequences listed, 29% are singletons. Their target antigens are unknown. Sequencing used cultured CD8+ T cells from PBMCs, obtained from culture after CMV antigen stimulation. The receptors shown here come from a human donor in good health (CMV status not recorded). Some clones in this sample may be carry-over from other donors' samples. Each CDR3 is given without its conserved first and last residue. Fields, in order: CDR3 protein, J gene, V gene.

CDR3aa: ASSLVGHDEQF; j_gene: TRBJ2-1; v_gene: TRBV5-4
CDR3aa: ASSSRDSSYEQY; j_gene: TRBJ2-7; v_gene: TRBV12-3/TRBV12-4
CDR3aa: ASSPAGYTEAF; j_gene: TRBJ1-1; v_gene: TRBV4-1
CDR3aa: ASSARLAGGQSTQY; j_gene: TRBJ2-5; v_gene: TRBV6-1
CDR3aa: ASSPSRDRGIRTDTQY; j_gene: TRBJ2-3; v_gene: TRBV7-9
CDR3aa: ASSVYSGGPYEQY; j_gene: TRBJ2-7; v_gene: TRBV7-2
CDR3aa: ASSLGHSEAF; j_gene: TRBJ1-1; v_gene: TRBV7-9
CDR3aa: ASSLQRQETQY; j_gene: TRBJ2-5; v_gene: TRBV12-3/TRBV12-4
CDR3aa: SARGRGDYGYT; j_gene: TRBJ1-2; v_gene: TRBV20-1
CDR3aa: ATSWGGSAF; j_gene: TRBJ1-1; v_gene: TRBV2
CDR3aa: SAPWRGVSSYNEQF; j_gene: TRBJ2-1; v_gene: TRBV20-1
CDR3aa: ASTQGRKGGAQY; j_gene: TRBJ2-5; v_gene: TRBV28
CDR3aa: ASSLVGSKEETQY; j_gene: TRBJ2-5; v_gene: TRBV7-9
CDR3aa: ASSYTGPNTGELF; j_gene: TRBJ2-2; v_gene: TRBV6-5
CDR3aa: ASSQDSGGQPQH; j_gene: TRBJ1-5; v_gene: TRBV4-1
CDR3aa: TSSTYGTGYQPQH; j_gene: TRBJ1-5; v_gene: TRBV19
CDR3aa: ASSLVGGKGLGSPLH; j_gene: TRBJ1-6; v_gene: TRBV7-9
CDR3aa: ASSSPRDSQTGELF; j_gene: TRBJ2-2; v_gene: TRBV7-9
CDR3aa: ASSPTPNSNQPQH; j_gene: TRBJ1-5; v_gene: TRBV5-6
CDR3aa: ASGTASYNEQF; j_gene: TRBJ2-1; v_gene: TRBV19
CDR3aa: ASIGLGSPSGANVLT; j_gene: TRBJ2-6; v_gene: TRBV6-6
CDR3aa: ASSYSGRLDYNEQF; j_gene: TRBJ2-1; v_gene: TRBV6-2/TRBV6-3
CDR3aa: ASSLWVMNTGELF; j_gene: TRBJ2-2; v_gene: TRBV12-3/TRBV12-4
CDR3aa: SARDRSGGYTGELF; j_gene: TRBJ2-2; v_gene: TRBV20-1
CDR3aa: ASSLYSTGGLVSNEQF; j_gene: TRBJ2-1; v_gene: TRBV27
CDR3aa: ASSLGTGRGPQH; j_gene: TRBJ1-5; v_gene: TRBV5-6
CDR3aa: ASSLPGTGQPQH; j_gene: TRBJ1-5; v_gene: TRBV7-9
CDR3aa: ASSLGKGTEAF; j_gene: TRBJ1-1; v_gene: TRBV7-6
CDR3aa: ASATIGGGGSSYNEQF; j_gene: TRBJ2-1; v_gene: TRBV27
CDR3aa: ATTGTGGRREQAGELF; j_gene: TRBJ2-2; v_gene: TRBV10-3
CDR3aa: ASSIYGTQNTEAF; j_gene: TRBJ1-1; v_gene: TRBV19
CDR3aa: ASSYPKGTADQPQH; j_gene: TRBJ1-5; v_gene: TRBV6-2/TRBV6-3
CDR3aa: GSSFGETSALDTQY; j_gene: TRBJ2-3; v_gene: TRBV12-3/TRBV12-4
CDR3aa: ASSSRSGTHNEQF; j_gene: TRBJ2-1; v_gene: TRBV7-3
CDR3aa: ASSYAVSSGPGNTIY; j_gene: TRBJ1-3; v_gene: TRBV6-6
CDR3aa: ASRIGGVYSNQPQH; j_gene: TRBJ1-5; v_gene: TRBV19
CDR3aa: ASSQDGQIYLVMNTEAF; j_gene: TRBJ1-1; v_gene: TRBV12-3/TRBV12-4
CDR3aa: ASSVAAGAVNTEAF; j_gene: TRBJ1-1; v_gene: TRBV9
CDR3aa: ASSHFGGGSGEQF; j_gene: TRBJ2-1; v_gene: TRBV7-8
CDR3aa: ASSLGQGAHNEQF; j_gene: TRBJ2-1; v_gene: TRBV7-3
CDR3aa: ASSQEGLAGGGEQF; j_gene: TRBJ2-1; v_gene: TRBV4-2
CDR3aa: ASSLEKDRVLTDTQY; j_gene: TRBJ2-3; v_gene: TRBV7-9
CDR3aa: ASSLGTSNLTGELF; j_gene: TRBJ2-2; v_gene: TRBV12-3/TRBV12-4
CDR3aa: ASSYSEQETQY; j_gene: TRBJ2-5; v_gene: TRBV6-5
CDR3aa: ASSPGPGDLHEQF; j_gene: TRBJ2-1; v_gene: TRBV7-6
CDR3aa: ASSLDPGSPWDTEAF; j_gene: TRBJ1-1; v_gene: TRBV7-6
CDR3aa: ASSQERGGRITEAF; j_gene: TRBJ1-1; v_gene: TRBV4-1
CDR3aa: ASSSSWNEQF; j_gene: TRBJ2-1; v_gene: TRBV5-4
CDR3aa: ASSHNGGYGELF; j_gene: TRBJ2-2; v_gene: TRBV6-8
CDR3aa: ASSTRTGLNTEAF; j_gene: TRBJ1-1; v_gene: TRBV19
CDR3aa: ASSEAGQGSNQPQH; j_gene: TRBJ1-5; v_gene: TRBV2
CDR3aa: ASSDRTSSNEQF; j_gene: TRBJ2-1; v_gene: TRBV6-1
CDR3aa: ASSWTGQAGTQY; j_gene: TRBJ2-5; v_gene: TRBV27
CDR3aa: ASSRGTGGHDEAF; j_gene: TRBJ1-1; v_gene: TRBV28
CDR3aa: AISPHGGMNTEAF; j_gene: TRBJ1-1; v_gene: TRBV10-3
CDR3aa: ASSLSAGATGYT; j_gene: TRBJ1-2; v_gene: TRBV7-9
CDR3aa: ASSPGGLKGYGYT; j_gene: TRBJ1-2; v_gene: TRBV5-5
CDR3aa: ASSLIFSGGDVYNEQF; j_gene: TRBJ2-1; v_gene: TRBV27